This T cell receptor beta chain was sequenced during a study of blood T cell repertoires in COVID-19 (dated by TCRdb to about 2020). Study-level background: Samples from collaborators originated in the United States, Italy and Spain and spanned both the acute and convalescent phases of COVID-19. The material from the prospective study consisted of cDNA or gDNA derived from T cells, B-cell-depleted T cells, or PBMCs. Deeply sampled blood TCRbeta repertoires from subjects exposed to, actively infected with, or recovered from COVID-19 were included in the dataset. A freely available public database, intended as a resource for researchers studying the immune response to SARS-CoV-2, is where the repertoires were released. The samples were drawn from two sources: the first 160 participants of the ongoing ImmuneRACE study, and 1,254 subjects contributed by 6 global collaborators. A de-identified subject ID, COVID-19 status, age in years and sex were almost always included in the sample metadata. Where HLA class I and class II types were available, the types were taken from metadata supplied by the sample provider, not from assay-based typing.

This clone was seen just once. The antigen it recognizes is unknown. Within one base of it there is no much larger clone, and no base qualities were kept. What the work shows at the level of the full study, not this receptor alone: How much clinical and demographic metadata was included differed by source and by participant, and the metadata was provided uncurated.

Trimming costs V 2 bases and J 5 bases, and their ends lie 13 bases apart. Reading the germline V gene gives CDR1 MNHNS and CDR2 SASEGT. Its CDR3 holds 15 amino acids, cysteine through phenylalanine. Only the CDR3 DNA is retained, 45 bases long and in frame from the first base. TCRbeta CDR3 regions were amplified from genomic DNA by means of the immunoSEQ Assay, a bias-controlled multiplex PCR. Per the authors' processing: Nucleated cell counts per sample were estimated from amplification of reference gene primers within the assay. To quantify the absolute abundance of each unique TCRbeta CDR3 rearrangement, sequence reads were collapsed and filtered. For each sample, productive Simpson clonality was calculated as the square root of Simpson's diversity index across productive rearrangements. In its TCRdb copy, this immuneACCESS table keeps in-frame sequences only and misses some clones. Where compared with another copy, unresolved V genes explain less than half of these, and the others have no known cause. The V and J calls and clone size were taken over from that table, and D and trimming were inferred from the DNA. The sample table shows 100,000 to 150,000 clones, and roughly four fifths are seen once. 2.4% of the sample goes to the ten largest clones.

Participants in the prospective study were aged roughly 18 to 89 years, lived in 20 to 30 United States geographic areas, and enrolled through a virtual design. In the prospective study, cohorts were assigned on the basis of participant-reported clinical history obtained from a screening survey and a study questionnaire. Mobile phlebotomists in the prospective study collected whole blood, serum and a nasopharyngeal or oropharyngeal swab from every participant. Participants in the prospective study had the option to provide additional blood draws and questionnaires over a roughly 2-month period. Before DNA extraction, blood samples from the prospective study were shipped at room temperature or frozen.

The specimen was PBMCs or T cells enriched from blood (not recorded which). The sequence came from a man aged 40-49 years with acute COVID-19. The rearrangement joined TRBV6-1 to TRBJ1-5; TRBD1 might be the D gene, on 5 matching bases. The bases read TGTGCCAGCAGTGAATCGTTGGACACTTATCAGCCCCAGCATTTT. This is translated as CASSESLDTYQPQHF.